These 6 T cell receptor beta chains originate from one sample sequenced in a study of cytomegalovirus exposure and HLA in healthy donors. With 60 Vbeta and 13 Jbeta primers, the PCR was carried out. TCRdb's table, derived via immunoSEQ multiplex PCR, lists solely in-frame clones and lacks some. The sample lists over 80,000 clones; 73% were seen once. The specimen sequenced was PBMCs. The receptors originated from a man aged 40-55 years in good health and CMV-seronegative.

This rearrangement joins TRBV7-9 to TRBJ1-1; no clear D gene. The V end was cut by 0 bases, the J end by 0 bases, with 14 bases between. The CDR3 contains 17 residues. Germline CDR1 SEHNR, CDR2 FQNEAQ (reference sequence). In DNA, the CDR3 is TGTGCCAGCAGCTTAGCAGGTGGAGGATACATGAACACTGAAGCTTTCTTT. Amino acids: CASSLAGGGYMNTEAFF.

The rearrangement links TRBV7-2 to TRBJ1-2; D call uncertain. The CDR3 sequence is 14 residues long. Germline loops: CDR1 SGHTA, CDR2 FQGNSA. V was trimmed by 1 base and J by 8 bases, leaving 14 bases between them. The CDR3 spells CASSLGWAAGGYTF. The CDR3 nucleotides read TGTGCCAGCAGCTTAGGATGGGCGGCGGGGGGCTACACCTTC.

CDR3 in DNA: TGCGCCAGCAGCCCCCAAGGGCCGGGGCAGCCCCAGCATTTT. Encoded protein: CASSPQGPGQPQHF. J is TRBJ1-5 and V is TRBV5-1, with D unresolved. Germline V gene data show CDR1 as SGHRS and CDR2 as YFSETQ. V shed 4 bases and J shed 7 bases, with 15 bases lying between them. CDR3 length equals 14 residues.

The genes are TRBV5-1 and TRBJ2-3, with D possibly TRBD2 on 5 matching bases. The CDR3 spans 14 residues. Between the trimmed V and J ends, which lost 8 bases and 2 bases, there was a span of 15 bases. Germline V lookup: CDR1 SGHRS, CDR2 YFSETQ. CDR3 amino acids: CASGVGEITDTQYF. In nucleotides, the CDR3 is TGCGCCAGTGGGGTCGGGGAGATCACAGATACGCAGTATTTT.

The chain's CDR3 is CASSSQSNYGYTF. In nucleotides, the CDR3 is TGTGCCAGCAGCTCACAGTCTAACTATGGCTACACCTTC. V is TRBV7-2 and J is TRBJ1-2; D uncertain. CDR1 and CDR2 from the germline V gene are SGHTA and FQGNSA. V was shortened by 4 bases and J by 0 bases, with 6 bases between the two germline ends. The CDR3 extends over 13 amino acids.

The chain has TRBV7-2 and TRBJ1-5; D not resolved. Germline CDR1 and CDR2: SGHTA and FQGNSA. V was shortened by 0 bases and J by 7 bases, with 7 bases between the two germline ends. The CDR3 has 13 residues. The CDR3 region has the DNA TGTGCCAGCAGCTTAGCTATAGAACAGCCCCAGCATTTT. This sequence encodes CASSLAIEQPQHF. The complete variable domain, with remaining parts taken from reference TRBV7-2 and TRBJ1-5, reads GAGVSQSPSNKVTEKGKDVELRCDPISGHTALYWYRQSLGQGLEFLIYFQGNSAPDKSGLPSDRFSAERTGGSVSTLTIQRTQQEDSAVYLCASSLAIEQPQHFGDGTRLSIL.